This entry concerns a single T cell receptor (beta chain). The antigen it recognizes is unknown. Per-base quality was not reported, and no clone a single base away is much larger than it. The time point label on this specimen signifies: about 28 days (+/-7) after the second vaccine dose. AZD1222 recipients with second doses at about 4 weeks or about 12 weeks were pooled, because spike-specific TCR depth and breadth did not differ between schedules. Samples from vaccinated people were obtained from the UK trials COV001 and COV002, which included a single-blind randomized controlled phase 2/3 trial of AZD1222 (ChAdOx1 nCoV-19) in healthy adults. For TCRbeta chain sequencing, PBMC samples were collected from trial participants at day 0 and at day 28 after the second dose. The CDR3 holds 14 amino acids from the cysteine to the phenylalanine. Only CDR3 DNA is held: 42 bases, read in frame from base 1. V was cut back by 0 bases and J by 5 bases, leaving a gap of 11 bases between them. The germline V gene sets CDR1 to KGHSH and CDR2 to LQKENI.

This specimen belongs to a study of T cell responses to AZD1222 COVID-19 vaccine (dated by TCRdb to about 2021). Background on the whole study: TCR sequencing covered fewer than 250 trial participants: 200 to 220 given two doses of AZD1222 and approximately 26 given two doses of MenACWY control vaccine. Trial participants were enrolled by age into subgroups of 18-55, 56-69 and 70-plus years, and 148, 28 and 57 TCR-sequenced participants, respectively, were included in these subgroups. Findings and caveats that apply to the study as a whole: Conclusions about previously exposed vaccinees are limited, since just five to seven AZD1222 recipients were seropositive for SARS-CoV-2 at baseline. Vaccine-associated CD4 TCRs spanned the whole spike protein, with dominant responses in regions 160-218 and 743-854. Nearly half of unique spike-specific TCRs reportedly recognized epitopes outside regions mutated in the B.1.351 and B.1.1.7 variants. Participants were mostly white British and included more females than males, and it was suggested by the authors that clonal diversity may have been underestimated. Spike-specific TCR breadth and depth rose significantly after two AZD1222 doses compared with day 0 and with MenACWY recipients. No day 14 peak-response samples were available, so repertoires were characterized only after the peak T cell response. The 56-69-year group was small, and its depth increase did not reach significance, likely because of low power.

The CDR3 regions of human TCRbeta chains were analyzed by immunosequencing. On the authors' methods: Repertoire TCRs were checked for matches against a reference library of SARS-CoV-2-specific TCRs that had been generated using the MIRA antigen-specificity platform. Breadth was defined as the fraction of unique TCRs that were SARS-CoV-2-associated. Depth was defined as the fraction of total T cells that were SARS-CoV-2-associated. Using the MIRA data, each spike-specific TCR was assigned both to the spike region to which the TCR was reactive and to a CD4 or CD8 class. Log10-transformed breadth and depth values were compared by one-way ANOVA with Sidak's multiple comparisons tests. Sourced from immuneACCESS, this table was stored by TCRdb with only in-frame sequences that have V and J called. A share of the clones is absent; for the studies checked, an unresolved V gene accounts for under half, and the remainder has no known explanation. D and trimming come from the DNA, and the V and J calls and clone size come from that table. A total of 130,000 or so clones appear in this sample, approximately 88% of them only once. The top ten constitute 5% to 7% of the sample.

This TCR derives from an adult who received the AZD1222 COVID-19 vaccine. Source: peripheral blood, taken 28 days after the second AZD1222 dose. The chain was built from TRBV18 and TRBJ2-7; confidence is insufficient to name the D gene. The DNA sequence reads TGTGCCAGCTCACCACCCAGTCCTCCCAACGAGCAGTACTTC. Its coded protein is CASSPPSPPNEQYF.